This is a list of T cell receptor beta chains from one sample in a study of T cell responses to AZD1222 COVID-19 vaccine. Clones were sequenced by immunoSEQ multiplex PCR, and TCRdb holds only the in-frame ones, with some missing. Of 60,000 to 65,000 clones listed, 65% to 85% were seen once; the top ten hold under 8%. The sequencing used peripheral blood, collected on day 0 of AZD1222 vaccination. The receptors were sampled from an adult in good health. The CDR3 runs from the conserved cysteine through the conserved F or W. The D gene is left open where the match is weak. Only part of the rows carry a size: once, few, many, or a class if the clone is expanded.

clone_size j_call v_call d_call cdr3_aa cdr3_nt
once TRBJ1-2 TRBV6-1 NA CASSVRSGTTNYGYTF TGTGCCAGCAGTGTTAGATCGGGAACAACTAACTATGGCTACACCTTC
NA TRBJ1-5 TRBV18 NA CASSPAGASNQPQHF TGTGCCAGCTCACCCGCCGGGGCAAGCAATCAGCCCCAGCATTTT
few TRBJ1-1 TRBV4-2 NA CASSQALVLNTEAFF TGTGCCAGCAGCCAAGCTTTGGTGTTGAACACTGAAGCTTTCTTT
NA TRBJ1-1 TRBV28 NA CASSFSPPGTEAFF TGTGCCAGCAGTTTCAGTCCTCCGGGCACTGAAGCTTTCTTT
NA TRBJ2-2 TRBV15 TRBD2 CATSRDWGLGGTGELFF TGTGCCACCAGCAGAGATTGGGGACTAGGGGGCACCGGGGAGCTGTTTTTT
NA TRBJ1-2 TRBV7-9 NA CASSPTQTNYGYTF TGTGCCAGCAGCCCAACGCAGACTAACTATGGCTACACCTTC
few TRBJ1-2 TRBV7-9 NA CASSLAPTAGYGYTF TGTGCCAGCAGCTTAGCCCCTACAGCGGGATATGGCTACACCTTC
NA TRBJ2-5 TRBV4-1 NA CASSQDREETQYF TGCGCCAGCAGCCAAGACAGGGAAGAGACCCAGTACTTC
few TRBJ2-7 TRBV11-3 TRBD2 CASSRGGAVAEQYF TGTGCCAGCAGCCGCGGGGGGGCCGTCGCCGAGCAGTACTTC
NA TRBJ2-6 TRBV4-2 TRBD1 CASSQDRGPGANVLTF TGTGCCAGCAGCCAAGACAGGGGGCCGGGGGCCAACGTCCTGACTTTC
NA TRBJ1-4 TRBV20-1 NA CSAPTNEKLFF TGCAGTGCCCCTACTAATGAAAAACTGTTTTTT
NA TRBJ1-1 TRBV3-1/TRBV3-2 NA CASSRTLNTEAFF TGTGCCAGCAGCCGGACATTGAACACTGAAGCTTTCTTT
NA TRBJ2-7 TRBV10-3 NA CAISEGLSYEQYF TGTGCCATCAGTGAGGGGTTGTCCTACGAGCAGTACTTC
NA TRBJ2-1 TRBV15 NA CATSGGYNEQFF TGTGCCACCAGCGGAGGATACAATGAGCAGTTCTTC
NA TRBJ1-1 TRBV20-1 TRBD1 CGRQGGTEAFF TGCGGGAGACAGGGGGGCACTGAAGCTTTCTTT
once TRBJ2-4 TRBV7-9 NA CASSLEQGGKLKNIQYF TGTGCCAGCAGCTTAGAGCAGGGCGGAAAACTCAAAAACATTCAGTACTTC
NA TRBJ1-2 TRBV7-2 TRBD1 CASSLPMTGDYGYTF TGTGCCAGCAGCTTACCCATGACAGGGGACTATGGCTACACCTTC
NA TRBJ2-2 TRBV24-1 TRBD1 CATSAGFSTGGGTGELFF TGTGCCACCAGTGCTGGCTTTAGCACAGGGGGAGGCACCGGGGAGCTGTTTTTT
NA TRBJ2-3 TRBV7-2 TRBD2 CASSRTSGGGAYTQYF TGTGCCAGCAGTAGGACTAGCGGGGGGGGAGCTTATACGCAGTATTTT
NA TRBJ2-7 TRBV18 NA CASSPSLTGTYEQYF TGTGCCAGCTCACCGTCCCTTACGGGCACCTACGAGCAGTACTTC
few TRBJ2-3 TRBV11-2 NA CASSLSTRRTDTQYF TGTGCCAGCAGCTTATCGACAAGACGCACAGATACGCAGTATTTT
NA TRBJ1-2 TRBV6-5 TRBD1 CASRPGTGERGYTF TGTGCCAGCAGACCAGGGACAGGGGAAAGGGGCTACACCTTC
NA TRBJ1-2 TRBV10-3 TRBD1 CAISENRGRNYGYTF TGTGCCATCAGTGAAAACAGGGGAAGGAACTATGGCTACACCTTC
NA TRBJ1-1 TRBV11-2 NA CASSGGAGGTEAFF TGTGCCAGCAGCGGAGGGGCCGGGGGCACTGAAGCTTTCTTT
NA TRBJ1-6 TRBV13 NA CASSSEGEAPLHF TGTGCCAGCAGCTCCGAAGGGGAAGCACCCCTCCACTTT
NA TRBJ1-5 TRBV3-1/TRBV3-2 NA CASSQGGWVGGQPQHF TGTGCCAGCAGCCAAGGGGGATGGGTTGGCGGCCAGCCCCAGCATTTT
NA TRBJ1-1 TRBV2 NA CASRGHPNTEAFF TGTGCCAGCAGGGGACACCCGAACACTGAAGCTTTCTTT
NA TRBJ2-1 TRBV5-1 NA CASSLDGANEQFF TGCGCCAGCAGCCTCGACGGGGCGAATGAGCAGTTCTTC
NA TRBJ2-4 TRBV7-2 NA CASSAPGDKNIQYF TGTGCCAGCAGCGCCCCGGGGGACAAAAACATTCAGTACTTC
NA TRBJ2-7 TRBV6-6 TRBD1 CASSYAGQGYEQYF TGTGCCAGCAGTTACGCGGGACAGGGGTACGAGCAGTACTTC
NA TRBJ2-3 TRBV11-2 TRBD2 CASSPWKLAGVPDTQYF TGTGCCAGCAGCCCCTGGAAACTAGCGGGGGTACCAGATACGCAGTATTTT
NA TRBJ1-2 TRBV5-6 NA CASSLLAGNYGYTF TGTGCCAGCAGCTTGCTGGCAGGCAACTATGGCTACACCTTC
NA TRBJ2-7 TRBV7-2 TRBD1 CASSLGQGAIYEQYF TGTGCCAGCAGCTTAGGGCAGGGGGCCATCTACGAGCAGTACTTC
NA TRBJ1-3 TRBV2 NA CASSKLQGAGNTIYF TGTGCCAGCAGCAAGTTACAGGGAGCTGGAAACACCATATATTTT